The source of this T cell receptor (beta chain) is a study of CD8 T cells in ankylosing spondylitis. Trimming removed 4 bases at V and 4 bases at J, with 21 bases between. Germline V lookup: CDR1 SGHKS, CDR2 YYEKEE (reference sequence). CDR3 length: 17 amino acids. TCRdb reanalysed the 5' RACE reads using MiXCR and keeps one entry per CDR3 protein. The table records about 240,000 distinct CDR3 sequences, 7.5% to 9% of them present only once. Many counts were recorded for this clonotype. The clonotype comes from a male donor with ankylosing spondylitis or in good health (not recorded which). Sequenced material: blood, either unsorted or a sorted T cell fraction (not recorded which). The rearrangement links TRBV5-5 to TRBJ1-3, with D maybe TRBD1 (5 bases). In nucleotides, the CDR3 is TGTGCCAGCAGCAGGAGGGGCTTCTCCGGTCAAGGAAACACCATATATTTT. It encodes CASSRRGFSGQGNTIYF.